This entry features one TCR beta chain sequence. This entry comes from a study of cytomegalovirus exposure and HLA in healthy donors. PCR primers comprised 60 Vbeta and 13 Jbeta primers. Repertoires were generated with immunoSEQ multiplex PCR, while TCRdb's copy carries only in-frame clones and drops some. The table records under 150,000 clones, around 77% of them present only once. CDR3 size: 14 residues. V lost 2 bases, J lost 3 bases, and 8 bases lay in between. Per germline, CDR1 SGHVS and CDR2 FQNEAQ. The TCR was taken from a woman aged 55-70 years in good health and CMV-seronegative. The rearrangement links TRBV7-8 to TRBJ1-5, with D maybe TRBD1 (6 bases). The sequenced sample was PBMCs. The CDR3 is CASSLQGFNQPQHF. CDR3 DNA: TGTGCCAGCAGCTTACAGGGGTTCAATCAGCCCCAGCATTTT.